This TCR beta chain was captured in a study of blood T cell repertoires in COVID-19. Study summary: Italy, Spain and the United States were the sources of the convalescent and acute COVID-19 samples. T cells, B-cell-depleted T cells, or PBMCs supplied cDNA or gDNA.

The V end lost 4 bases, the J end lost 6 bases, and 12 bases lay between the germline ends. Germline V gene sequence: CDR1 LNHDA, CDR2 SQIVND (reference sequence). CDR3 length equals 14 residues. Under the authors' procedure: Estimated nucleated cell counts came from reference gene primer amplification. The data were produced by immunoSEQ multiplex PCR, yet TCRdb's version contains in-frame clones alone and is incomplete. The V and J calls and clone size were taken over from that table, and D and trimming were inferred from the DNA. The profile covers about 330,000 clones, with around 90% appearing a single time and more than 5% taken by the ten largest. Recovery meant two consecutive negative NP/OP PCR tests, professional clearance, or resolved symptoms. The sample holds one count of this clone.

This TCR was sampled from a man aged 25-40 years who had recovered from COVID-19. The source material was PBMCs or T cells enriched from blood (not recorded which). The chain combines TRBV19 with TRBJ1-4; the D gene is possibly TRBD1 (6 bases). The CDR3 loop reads CASSKDSYYEKLFF. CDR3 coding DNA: TGTGCCAGTAGTAAGGACAGCTATTATGAAAAACTGTTTTTT.